The sequence of this TCR beta chain was determined in a study of shared T cell receptors in the human thymus. Data came from immunoSEQ multiplex PCR; TCRdb stores just in-frame clones and leaves some out. In the table there are more than 300,000 clones, roughly 94% of which are singletons. V lost 4 bases and J 7 bases, leaving 5 bases between the germline ends. The CDR3 runs 11 residues. Germline lookup yields CDR1 SGHAT and CDR2 FQNNGV. The V gene is TRBV11-2, the J gene TRBJ2-1; D is uncertain. Material for sequencing was thymocytes. This sequence originates from a human donor. The CDR3 region has the DNA TGTGCCAGCAGCTCCTTTAATGAGCAGTTCTTC. It yields the protein CASSSFNEQFF.